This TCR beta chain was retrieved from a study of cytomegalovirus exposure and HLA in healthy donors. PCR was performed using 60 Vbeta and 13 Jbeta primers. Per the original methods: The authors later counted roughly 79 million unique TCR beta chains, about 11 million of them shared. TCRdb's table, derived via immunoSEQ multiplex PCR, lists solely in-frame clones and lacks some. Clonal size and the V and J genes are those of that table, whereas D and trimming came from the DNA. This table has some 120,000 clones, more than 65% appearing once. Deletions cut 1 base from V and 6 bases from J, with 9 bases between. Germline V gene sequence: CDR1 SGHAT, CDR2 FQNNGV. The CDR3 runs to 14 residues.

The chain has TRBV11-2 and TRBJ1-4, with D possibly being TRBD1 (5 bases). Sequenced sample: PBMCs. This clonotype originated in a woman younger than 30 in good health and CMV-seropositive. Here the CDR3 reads CASSLVPRDEKLFF. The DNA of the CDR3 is TGTGCCAGCAGCTTAGTCCCCAGGGATGAAAAACTGTTTTTT.